The rows below give T cell receptor beta chains drawn from one sample of a study of blood T cell repertoires in COVID-19. Assay: immunoSEQ multiplex PCR; the TCRdb copy retains only in-frame clones and omits some. This table has approximately 280,000 clones, around 90% appearing once. Sequenced sample: peripheral blood. The receptors here all came from a middle-aged man with acute or convalescent COVID-19. Both conserved end residues are part of each CDR3. A D gene is named only where the DNA matches it firmly. The size entry is marked missing in some rows and otherwise reads once, few, many or a size class.

D gene	V gene	J gene	clone size	CDR3 protein	CDR3 DNA
TRBD2	TRBV13	TRBJ2-1	few	CASSWTSGGGEQFF	TGTGCCAGCAGCTGGACTAGCGGGGGGGGTGAGCAGTTCTTC
NA	TRBV10-3	TRBJ1-1	NA	CAIGPRATEAFF	TGTGCCATAGGGCCCAGGGCCACTGAAGCTTTCTTT
TRBD1	TRBV19	TRBJ1-4	once	CASSKQGGEKLFF	TGTGCCAGTAGTAAACAGGGGGGTGAAAAACTGTTTTTT
NA	TRBV5-6	TRBJ1-6	NA	CASSLGPGQTITLHF	TGTGCCAGCAGCCTGGGACCCGGACAGACGATCACCCTCCACTTT
TRBD1	TRBV11-1	TRBJ2-3	NA	CASSLEQGAITQYF	TGTGCCAGCAGCTTAGAGCAGGGGGCGATTACGCAGTATTTT
NA	TRBV18	TRBJ1-1	NA	CASSPTREPEAFF	TGTGCCAGCTCACCCACGCGAGAGCCTGAAGCTTTCTTT
NA	TRBV4-1	TRBJ1-1	NA	CASSQLDLVSSTEAFF	TGCGCCAGCAGCCAGCTAGACTTGGTCAGTAGCACTGAAGCTTTCTTT
NA	TRBV7-9	TRBJ1-2	NA	CASSPRLDRFYGYTF	TGTGCCAGCAGCCCACGCTTGGACAGATTCTATGGCTACACCTTC
NA	TRBV7-9	TRBJ1-1	once	CASSLDGEEAFF	TGTGCCAGCAGCCTAGATGGGGAGGAAGCTTTCTTT
NA	TRBV18	TRBJ2-7	NA	CASSVQTYEQYF	TGTGCCAGCTCAGTGCAGACCTACGAGCAGTACTTC
NA	TRBV5-1	TRBJ1-1	NA	CASSDPQGNTEAFF	TGCGCCAGCAGCGATCCACAGGGGAACACTGAAGCTTTCTTT
NA	TRBV11-2	TRBJ2-5	NA	CASSPPGTQYF	TGTGCCAGCAGCCCACCGGGGACCCAGTACTTC
NA	TRBV15	TRBJ2-1	NA	CATSSPGQLNEQFF	TGTGCCACCAGCAGCCCTGGACAGTTAAATGAGCAGTTCTTC
NA	TRBV5-1	TRBJ1-4	NA	CASSSQTGSNEKLFF	TGCGCCAGCAGCTCCCAGACAGGATCTAATGAAAAACTGTTTTTT
TRBD1	TRBV27	TRBJ1-6	NA	CASSSGTGISPLHF	TGTGCCAGCAGCTCCGGGACAGGGATTTCACCCCTCCACTTT
NA	TRBV10-3	TRBJ1-2	NA	CAISRGDVYGYTF	TGTGCCATCAGTAGGGGCGACGTCTATGGCTACACCTTC
NA	TRBV2	TRBJ1-5	NA	CASSELPPGLHPIQPQHF	TGTGCCAGCAGTGAACTCCCGCCGGGACTGCACCCTATTCAGCCCCAGCATTTT
NA	TRBV10-3	TRBJ1-2	NA	CAISDSVRDGYTF	TGTGCCATCAGTGACAGCGTGAGGGATGGCTACACCTTC
TRBD1	TRBV3-1/TRBV3-2	TRBJ1-2	NA	CASSRGGQGSYGYTF	TGTGCCAGCAGCCGGGGAGGACAGGGGAGCTATGGCTACACCTTC
NA	TRBV7-9	TRBJ2-7	NA	CASSFSRHSYEQYF	TGTGCCAGCAGCTTCTCGCGACACTCCTACGAGCAGTACTTC
NA	TRBV11-2	TRBJ2-3	NA	CASSLGYRSYKDTQYF	TGTGCCAGCAGCTTAGGGTACAGAAGCTACAAAGATACGCAGTATTTT
NA	TRBV27	TRBJ1-2	NA	CASSLFGATNYGYTF	TGTGCCAGCAGTTTATTTGGAGCAACGAATTATGGCTACACCTTC
TRBD2	TRBV2	TRBJ2-3	NA	CASSDVLAGLAGSTDTQYF	TGTGCCAGCAGTGACGTACTTGCGGGACTAGCGGGGTCCACAGATACGCAGTATTTT
NA	TRBV11-1	TRBJ1-1	few	CASSLAGGAAFF	TGTGCCAGCAGCTTAGCGGGAGGCGCAGCTTTCTTT
TRBD1	TRBV18	TRBJ2-3	few	CASSLLPGQGATDTQYF	TGTGCCAGCTCACTCCTACCGGGACAGGGGGCTACAGATACGCAGTATTTT
TRBD2	TRBV7-3	TRBJ2-3	NA	CASSLGTSGGAEDTQYF	TGTGCCAGCAGCTTAGGGACTAGCGGGGGGGCCGAAGATACGCAGTATTTT
TRBD1	TRBV29-1	TRBJ1-1	NA	CSFLSGQATAFF	TGCAGCTTCTTGTCGGGACAGGCGACAGCTTTCTTT
TRBD1	TRBV29-1	TRBJ2-7	NA	CSVAQDRYEQYF	TGCAGCGTTGCACAGGACAGGTACGAGCAGTACTTC
NA	TRBV5-1	TRBJ2-2	NA	CASSLFPGDNTGELFF	TGCGCCAGCAGCTTGTTTCCGGGGGACAACACCGGGGAGCTGTTTTTT
NA	TRBV7-3	TRBJ2-3	NA	CASSLGAKARTDTQYF	TGTGCCAGCAGCTTAGGGGCGAAGGCGCGCACAGATACGCAGTATTTT
NA	TRBV19	TRBJ1-1	NA	CATHHRVNTEAFF	TGTGCCACCCACCACAGGGTGAACACTGAAGCTTTCTTT
NA	TRBV3-1/TRBV3-2	TRBJ2-3	NA	CASSQDASADTQYF	TGTGCCAGCAGCCAAGATGCCAGCGCAGATACGCAGTATTTT
NA	TRBV4-2	TRBJ1-3	NA	CASSQDRAGRGESRNTIYF	TGTGCCAGCAGCCAAGACCGGGCCGGGAGAGGGGAGTCGCGAAACACCATATATTTT
TRBD2	TRBV9	TRBJ2-1	NA	CASSVGPSGGNEQFF	TGTGCCAGCAGCGTAGGACCTAGCGGGGGGAATGAGCAGTTCTTC
TRBD1	TRBV5-4	TRBJ1-1	NA	CASSLAGGGEAFF	TGTGCCAGCAGCTTGGCAGGGGGCGGCGAAGCTTTCTTT
TRBD1	TRBV25-1	TRBJ2-2	NA	CASSPRGRNTGELFF	TGTGCCAGCAGCCCTAGGGGGCGGAACACCGGGGAGCTGTTTTTT
NA	TRBV27	TRBJ1-1	NA	CASSLDPGGLSTEAFF	TGTGCCAGCAGTTTAGACCCCGGGGGGCTGAGCACTGAAGCTTTCTTT
NA	TRBV18	TRBJ1-5	once	CASSPNGGNQPQHF	TGTGCCAGCTCACCAAACGGGGGCAATCAGCCCCAGCATTTT
TRBD2	TRBV2	TRBJ2-7	NA	CASRPGPGLVYEQYF	TGTGCCAGCAGACCCGGACCGGGACTAGTCTACGAGCAGTACTTC
NA	TRBV3-1/TRBV3-2	TRBJ2-7	NA	CASSQGGYEQYF	TGTGCCAGCAGCCAAGGCGGGTACGAGCAGTACTTC
NA	TRBV9	TRBJ1-6	NA	CASSPRQRNSPLHF	TGTGCCAGCAGCCCCAGACAGAGAAATTCACCCCTCCACTTT
TRBD1	TRBV7-9	TRBJ2-5	NA	CASSLLGQASGTQYF	TGTGCCAGCAGCTTACTGGGACAGGCCTCGGGGACCCAGTACTTC
TRBD2	TRBV7-8	TRBJ2-1	NA	CASSRGGSSYNEQFF	TGTGCCAGCAGCCGGGGGGGGAGCTCCTACAATGAGCAGTTCTTC
NA	TRBV11-2	TRBJ2-7	NA	CASSPPAAWPSSYEQYF	TGTGCCAGCAGCCCCCCCGCGGCTTGGCCCAGTTCCTACGAGCAGTACTTC
TRBD1	TRBV7-9	TRBJ1-2	NA	CASWTGRWLGGYTF	TGTGCCAGCTGGACAGGGAGGTGGCTGGGTGGCTACACCTTC
NA	TRBV21-1	TRBJ1-1	NA	CASSKKEQGNTEAFF	TGTGCCAGCAGCAAAAAGGAACAGGGAAACACTGAAGCTTTCTTT
TRBD1	TRBV6-4	TRBJ1-2	NA	CASSENFVRDRDGYTF	TGTGCCAGCAGTGAAAATTTCGTAAGGGACAGGGACGGCTACACCTTC
TRBD1	TRBV30	TRBJ1-1	NA	CAWSTVSGGTEAFF	TGTGCCTGGAGTACGGTCTCAGGGGGCACTGAAGCTTTCTTT
TRBD2	TRBV11-2	TRBJ2-5	few	CASSLARGGRETQYF	TGTGCCAGCAGCTTAGCTCGGGGGGGCCGAGAGACCCAGTACTTC
NA	TRBV7-5	TRBJ1-1	NA	CARSPLQGARDTEAFF	TGTGCCAGAAGCCCCTTACAGGGGGCGCGGGACACTGAAGCTTTCTTT
TRBD2	TRBV6-5	TRBJ2-1	once	CASTLGLAGNNEQFF	TGTGCCAGCACTCTGGGACTAGCGGGCAACAATGAGCAGTTCTTC
NA	TRBV6-5	TRBJ1-1	few	CATNTRVNTEAFF	TGTGCCACAAACACACGGGTGAACACTGAAGCTTTCTTT
NA	TRBV6-1	TRBJ2-2	NA	CASSEEIRGWGGELFF	TGTGCCAGCAGTGAAGAGATTAGGGGTTGGGGCGGGGAGCTGTTTTTT
NA	TRBV6-5	TRBJ1-5	NA	CASTRTQGWQPQHF	TGTGCCAGCACCCGAACCCAGGGGTGGCAGCCCCAGCATTTT
TRBD2	TRBV3-1/TRBV3-2	TRBJ2-1	NA	CASSPRSGGADEQFF	TGTGCCAGCAGCCCCCGCAGCGGGGGGGCCGATGAGCAGTTCTTC